The 13 T cell receptor beta chains presented below share a single source sample, sequenced in a study of shared clonotypes between healthy human individuals. TCRdb's copy holds only in-frame clones and misses some; the assay was immunoSEQ multiplex PCR. Of roughly 1 million clones in the sample, 60% to 80% were seen once. The sample was memory CD4+ T cells sorted from blood. Sample subset: CD45RA-negative fraction. The receptors stem from a man younger than 30 in good health.

The chain couples TRBV10-2 to TRBJ1-5, with D possibly matching TRBD1 (5 bases). The CDR3 contains 12 residues. The V gene lost 6 bases and the J gene lost 11 bases, with 14 bases spanning the gap. Germline CDR1 WSHSY, CDR2 SAAADI. The CDR3 sequence: CASSPGGKTQHF. The CDR3 bases are TGCGCCAGCAGCCCCGGGGGTAAGACCCAGCATTTT.

There are a few counts of this clone. The rearrangement uses TRBV6-1 and TRBJ2-3, with TRBD2 identical over 7 bases. The CDR3 has 15 amino acids. The junction had 13 bases not matched to a gene; V was cut back by 11 bases and J by 2 bases. Germline values: CDR1 MNHNS, CDR2 SASEGT. The CDR3 loop reads CAHVDGRTATDTQYF. The CDR3 DNA is TGTGCCCATGTTGACGGGAGGACGGCCACAGATACGCAGTATTTT.

About this clone itself: The sample has other DNA sequences that encode this CDR3 too. The chain recombines TRBV5-6 with TRBJ1-1; no definite D call. Germline assignment: CDR1 SGHDT and CDR2 YYEEEE. The CDR3 has 13 amino acids. Trimming pared 0 bases from V and 1 base from J, leaving 4 bases between. The CDR3 nucleotides read TGTGCCAGCAGCTTGGTGTCGAACACTGAAGCTTTCTTT. Translated: CASSLVSNTEAFF. The full variable domain, with the rest looked up from reference TRBV5-6 and TRBJ1-1, is DAGVTQSPTHLIKTRGQQVTLRCSPKSGHDTVSWYQQALGQGPQFIFQYYEEEERQRGNFPDRFSGHQFPNYSSELNVNALLLGDSALYLCASSLVSNTEAFFGQGTRLTVV.

The chain couples TRBV5-3 to TRBJ1-5; D is ambiguous. TRBV5-3 is treated as an ORF (open reading frame) with a function not yet certain. The CDR3 length is 13 residues. Trimming cost V 3 bases and J 6 bases, with 10 bases left between them. The CDR3 loop reads CARSSDLGQPQHF. For the CDR3, the DNA is TGTGCCAGAAGCTCGGACCTCGGTCAGCCCCAGCATTTT.

V and J are TRBV6-1 and TRBJ1-6; D call uncertain. The CDR3 runs to 14 residues. Germline CDR1 and CDR2: MNHNS and SASEGT. Trimming pared 7 bases from V and 3 bases from J, leaving 10 bases between. The CDR3 DNA is TGTGCCAGCATGCTGAGAGACTATAATTCACCCCTCCACTTT. This encodes CASMLRDYNSPLHF.

The chain employs TRBV19 and TRBJ1-6; D unclear. CDR3 length equals 13 residues. Trimming removed 6 bases from V and 0 bases from J, with 3 bases in between. Germline V gene sequence: CDR1 LNHDA, CDR2 SQIVND (reference sequence). CDR3 bases: TGTGCCAGTAGCGACTCCTATAATTCACCCCTCCACTTT. It specifies CASSDSYNSPLHF.

The chain combines TRBV27 with TRBJ2-7; TRBD1 aligns across 10 bases. The CDR3 extends over 15 amino acids. Germline V gives CDR1 MNHEY, CDR2 SMNVEV (reference sequence). V gave up 6 bases and J gave up 1 base; unmatched junction bases: 6. CDR3 residues: CASSTRDRGSYEQYF. The CDR3 DNA reads as TGTGCCAGCAGCACGAGGGACAGGGGTTCCTACGAGCAGTACTTC.

The chain has TRBV15 and TRBJ2-5; D may be TRBD1 (6 bases). Trimming left V 5 bases short and J 2 bases short, with 9 bases between. CDR3 length: 13 residues. Germline CDR1 reads LNHNV; CDR2 reads YYDKDF (reference sequence). The CDR3 region has the DNA TGTGCCACCAGCGGAGGACAGCAAGAGACCCAGTACTTC. Protein product: CATSGGQQETQYF.

This clone was found once. The chain employs TRBV5-1 and TRBJ2-1, with D perhaps assigned TRBD1 or TRBD2 (5 bases each). The germline V gene has CDR1 SGHRS and CDR2 YFSETQ. Deletions cut 0 bases from V and 8 bases from J, with 15 bases between. The CDR3 spans 15 residues. CDR3 in DNA: TGCGCCAGCAGCTTGGCCGCCGCCAGAGGGGATGAGCAGTTCTTC. It encodes CASSLAAARGDEQFF.

This chain joins TRBV29-1 and TRBJ1-1; perhaps TRBD1 as D (5 bases). V gave up 7 bases and J gave up 4 bases, with 25 bases separating them. CDR3 length: 16 residues. CDR1 and CDR2 from the germline V gene are SQVTM and ANQGSEA. The CDR3 DNA follows: TGCAGCGCCCCTAGTCCGGGTCTGGGGGTAGGCACTGAAGCTTTCTTT. Protein product: CSAPSPGLGVGTEAFF.

This chain links TRBV4-1 with TRBJ1-4, with D possibly TRBD1 on 5 matching bases. Germline loops: CDR1 MGHRA, CDR2 YSYEKL. This CDR3 is built from 16 residues. The V end lost 4 bases, the J end lost 3 bases, and 15 bases lay between the germline ends. The CDR3 loop is CASSLLPGISNEKLFF. CDR3 DNA: TGCGCCAGCAGCCTCCTACCAGGGATCTCTAATGAAAAACTGTTTTTT.

This sequence joins TRBV28 and TRBJ1-2; tentative D call: TRBD1 (5 bases). Per the germline V gene, CDR1 is MDHEN and CDR2 is SYDVKM. The CDR3 extends over 16 amino acids. With 1 base removed from V and 4 bases from J, the gap between germline ends came to 16 bases. The CDR3 sequence: CASSLSSRVGGYGYTF. The CDR3 DNA reads TGTGCCAGCAGTTTATCCTCCAGGGTGGGCGGCTATGGCTACACCTTC.

This clone was found a few times. The CDR3 coding sequence is TGTGCCAGTAGCTACCTAGCGGGAGGGCGCCGGGAGCAGTTCTTC. It specifies CASSYLAGGRREQFF. The V gene is TRBV19, the J gene TRBJ2-1; 12 nucleotides align to TRBD2. V trimming: 6 bases; J trimming: 10 bases; junction bases outside the gene matches: 10. From germline, CDR1 is LNHDA and CDR2 SQIVND (reference sequence). The CDR3 runs 15 residues.